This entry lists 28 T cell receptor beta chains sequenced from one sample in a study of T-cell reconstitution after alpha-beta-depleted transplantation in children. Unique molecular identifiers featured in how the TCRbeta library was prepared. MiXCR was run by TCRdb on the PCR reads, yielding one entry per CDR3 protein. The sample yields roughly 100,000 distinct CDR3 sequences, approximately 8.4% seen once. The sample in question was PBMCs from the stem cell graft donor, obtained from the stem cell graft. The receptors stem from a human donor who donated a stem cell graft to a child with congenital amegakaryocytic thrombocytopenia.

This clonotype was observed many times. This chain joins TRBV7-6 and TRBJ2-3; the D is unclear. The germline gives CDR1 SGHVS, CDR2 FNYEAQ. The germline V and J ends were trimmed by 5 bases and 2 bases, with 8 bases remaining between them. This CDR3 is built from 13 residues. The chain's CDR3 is CASSTRDTDTQYF. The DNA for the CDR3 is TGTGCCAGCAGCACACGAGACACAGATACGCAGTATTTT.

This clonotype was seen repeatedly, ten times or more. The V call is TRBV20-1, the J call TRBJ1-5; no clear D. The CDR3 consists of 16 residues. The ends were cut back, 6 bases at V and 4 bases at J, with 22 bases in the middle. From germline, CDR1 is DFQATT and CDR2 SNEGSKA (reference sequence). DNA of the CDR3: TGCAGTGCCCCTGACTCGAGACATCTAGGGAATCAGCCCCAGCATTTT. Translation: CSAPDSRHLGNQPQHF.

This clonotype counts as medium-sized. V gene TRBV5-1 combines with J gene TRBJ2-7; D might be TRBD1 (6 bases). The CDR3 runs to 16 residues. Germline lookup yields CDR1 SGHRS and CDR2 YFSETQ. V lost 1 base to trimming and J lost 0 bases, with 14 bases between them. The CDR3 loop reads CASSLSRQVSSYEQYF. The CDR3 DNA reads TGCGCCAGCAGCTTGTCCAGACAGGTGAGCTCCTACGAGCAGTACTTC.

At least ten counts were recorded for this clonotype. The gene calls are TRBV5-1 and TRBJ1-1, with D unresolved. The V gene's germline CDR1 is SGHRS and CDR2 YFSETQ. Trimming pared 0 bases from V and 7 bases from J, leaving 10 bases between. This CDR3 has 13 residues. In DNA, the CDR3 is TGCGCCAGCAGCTTGGCCGATGTCCGTGAAGCTTTCTTT. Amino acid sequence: CASSLADVREAFF.

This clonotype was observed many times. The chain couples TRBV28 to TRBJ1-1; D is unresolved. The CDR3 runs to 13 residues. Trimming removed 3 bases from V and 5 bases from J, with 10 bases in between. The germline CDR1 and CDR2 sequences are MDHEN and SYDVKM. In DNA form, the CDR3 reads TGTGCCAGCAGTTTGGGAGTGTTAACTGAAGCTTTCTTT. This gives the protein CASSLGVLTEAFF.

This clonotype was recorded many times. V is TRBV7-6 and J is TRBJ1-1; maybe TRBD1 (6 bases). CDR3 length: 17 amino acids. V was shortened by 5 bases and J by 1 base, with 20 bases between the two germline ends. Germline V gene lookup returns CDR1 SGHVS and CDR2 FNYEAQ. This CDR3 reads CASSGLRGRGANTEAFF. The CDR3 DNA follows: TGTGCCAGCAGCGGCTTAAGGGGCAGGGGCGCGAACACTGAAGCTTTCTTT.

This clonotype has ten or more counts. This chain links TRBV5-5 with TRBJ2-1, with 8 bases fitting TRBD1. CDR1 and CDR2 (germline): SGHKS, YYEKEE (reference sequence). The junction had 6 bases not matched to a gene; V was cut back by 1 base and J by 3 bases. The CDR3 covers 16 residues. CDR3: CASSLQGATFYNEQFF. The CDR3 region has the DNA TGTGCCAGCAGCTTGCAGGGGGCGACTTTCTACAATGAGCAGTTCTTC.

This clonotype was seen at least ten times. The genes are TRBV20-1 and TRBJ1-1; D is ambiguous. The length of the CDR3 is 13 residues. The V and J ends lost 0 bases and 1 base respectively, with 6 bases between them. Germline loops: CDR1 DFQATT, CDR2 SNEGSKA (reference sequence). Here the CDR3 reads CSAREDTNTEAFF. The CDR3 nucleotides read TGCAGTGCTAGAGAGGATACGAACACTGAAGCTTTCTTT.

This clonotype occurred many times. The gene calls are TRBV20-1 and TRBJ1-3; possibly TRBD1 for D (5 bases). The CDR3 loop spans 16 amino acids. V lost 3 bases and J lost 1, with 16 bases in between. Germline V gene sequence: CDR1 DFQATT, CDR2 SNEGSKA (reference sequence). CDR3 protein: CSASETQWTSGNTIYF. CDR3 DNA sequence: TGCAGTGCTAGCGAAACCCAATGGACATCTGGAAACACCATATATTTT.

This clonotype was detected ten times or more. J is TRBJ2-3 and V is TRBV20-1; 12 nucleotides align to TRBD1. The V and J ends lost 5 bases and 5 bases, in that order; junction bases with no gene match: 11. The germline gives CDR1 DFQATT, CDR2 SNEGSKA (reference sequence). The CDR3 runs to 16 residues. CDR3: CSAASRDRGLLDTQYF. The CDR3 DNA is TGCAGTGCTGCCAGCCGGGACAGGGGGCTGTTAGATACGCAGTATTTT.

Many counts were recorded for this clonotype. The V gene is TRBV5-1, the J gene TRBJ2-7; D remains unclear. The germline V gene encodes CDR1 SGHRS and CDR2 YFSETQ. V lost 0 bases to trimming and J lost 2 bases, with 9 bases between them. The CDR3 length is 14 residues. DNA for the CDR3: TGCGCCAGCAGCTTGGAGGGCAGCACCTACGAGCAGTACTTC. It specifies CASSLEGSTYEQYF.

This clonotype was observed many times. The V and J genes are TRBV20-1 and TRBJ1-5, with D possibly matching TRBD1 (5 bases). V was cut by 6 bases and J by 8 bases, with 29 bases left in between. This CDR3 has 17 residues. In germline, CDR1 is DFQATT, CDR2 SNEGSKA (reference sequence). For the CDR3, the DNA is TGCAGTGCCCGAACGGGGCAGGGAAGAGTCGGGTTTGAGCCCCAGCATTTT. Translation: CSARTGQGRVGFEPQHF.

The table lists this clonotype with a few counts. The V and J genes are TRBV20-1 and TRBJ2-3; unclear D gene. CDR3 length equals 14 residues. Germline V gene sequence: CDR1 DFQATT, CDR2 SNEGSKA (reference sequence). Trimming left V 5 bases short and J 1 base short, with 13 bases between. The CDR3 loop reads CSAFESTGTDTQYF. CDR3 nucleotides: TGCAGTGCTTTTGAATCGACTGGCACAGATACGCAGTATTTT.

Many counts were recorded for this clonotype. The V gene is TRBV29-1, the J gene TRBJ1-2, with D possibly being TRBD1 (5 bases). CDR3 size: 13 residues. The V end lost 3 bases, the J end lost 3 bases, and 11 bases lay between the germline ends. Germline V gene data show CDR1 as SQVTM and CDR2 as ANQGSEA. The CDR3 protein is CSVEGQEHYGYTF. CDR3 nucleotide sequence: TGCAGCGTTGAGGGGCAGGAGCACTATGGCTACACCTTC.

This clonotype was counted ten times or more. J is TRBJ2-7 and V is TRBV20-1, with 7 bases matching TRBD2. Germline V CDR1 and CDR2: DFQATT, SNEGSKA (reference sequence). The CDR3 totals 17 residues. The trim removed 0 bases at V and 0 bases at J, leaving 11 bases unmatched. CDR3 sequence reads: CSARDQIPSGSSYEQYF. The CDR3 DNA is TGCAGTGCTAGAGATCAGATCCCTAGCGGAAGCTCCTACGAGCAGTACTTC.

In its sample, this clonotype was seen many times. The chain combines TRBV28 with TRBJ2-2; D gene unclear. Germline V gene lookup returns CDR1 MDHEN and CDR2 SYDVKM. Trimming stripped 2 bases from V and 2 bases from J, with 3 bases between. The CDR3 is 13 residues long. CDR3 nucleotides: TGTGCCAGCAGTTTAATAAACACCGGGGAGCTGTTTTTT. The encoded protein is CASSLINTGELFF.

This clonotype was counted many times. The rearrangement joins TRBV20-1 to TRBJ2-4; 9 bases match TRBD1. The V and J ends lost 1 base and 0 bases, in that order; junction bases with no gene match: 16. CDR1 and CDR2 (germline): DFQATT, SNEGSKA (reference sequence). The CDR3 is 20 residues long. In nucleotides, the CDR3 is TGCAGTGCTAGAGTCAGACCGGGACAGGGAATTTTCCTAGCCAAAAACATTCAGTACTTC. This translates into CSARVRPGQGIFLAKNIQYF.

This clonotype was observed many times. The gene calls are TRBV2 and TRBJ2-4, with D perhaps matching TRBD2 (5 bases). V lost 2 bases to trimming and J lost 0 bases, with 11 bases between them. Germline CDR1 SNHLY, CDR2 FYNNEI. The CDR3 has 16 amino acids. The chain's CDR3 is CASSESSLLAKNIQYF. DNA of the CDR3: TGTGCCAGCAGTGAATCTAGCCTACTAGCCAAAAACATTCAGTACTTC.

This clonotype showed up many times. This CDR3 reads CASPGAGNFDEQYF. The CDR3 nucleotides read TGTGCCAGTCCCGGGGCAGGGAATTTCGACGAGCAGTACTTC. The V gene is TRBV19, the J gene TRBJ2-7; either TRBD1 or TRBD2 may supply D (5 bases each). The CDR3 runs 14 residues. The V end lost 8 bases, the J end lost 5 bases, and 19 bases lay between the germline ends. Germline loops: CDR1 LNHDA, CDR2 SQIVND (reference sequence).

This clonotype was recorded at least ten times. For the CDR3, the DNA is TGCGCCAGCAGCTCGACAGGGGGCTCCTACATTCAGTACTTC. This encodes CASSSTGGSYIQYF. The rearrangement uses TRBV5-1 and TRBJ2-4; 10 bases line up with TRBD1. The CDR3 covers 14 residues. V shed 3 bases, J shed 8 bases, and the junction held 5 bases outside the gene matches. Germline V gene data show CDR1 as SGHRS and CDR2 as YFSETQ.

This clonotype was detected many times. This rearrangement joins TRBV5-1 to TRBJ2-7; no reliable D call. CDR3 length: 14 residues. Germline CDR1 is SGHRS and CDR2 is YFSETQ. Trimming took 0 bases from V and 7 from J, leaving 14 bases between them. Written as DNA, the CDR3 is TGCGCCAGCAGCTTGGTTAGTTTATTCGGAGAGCAGTACTTC. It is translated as CASSLVSLFGEQYF.

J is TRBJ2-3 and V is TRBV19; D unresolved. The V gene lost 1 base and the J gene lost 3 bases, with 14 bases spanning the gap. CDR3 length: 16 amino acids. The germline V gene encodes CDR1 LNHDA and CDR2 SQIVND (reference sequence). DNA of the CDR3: TGTGCCAGTAGTATAGCCGGGTTTGTTGGAACAGATACGCAGTATTTT. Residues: CASSIAGFVGTDTQYF.

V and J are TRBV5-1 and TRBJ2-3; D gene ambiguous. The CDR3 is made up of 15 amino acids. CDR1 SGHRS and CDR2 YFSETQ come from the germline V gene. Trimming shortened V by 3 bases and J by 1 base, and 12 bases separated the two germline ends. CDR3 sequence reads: CASSWEIGGTDTQYF. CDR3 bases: TGCGCCAGCAGCTGGGAAATCGGAGGCACAGATACGCAGTATTTT. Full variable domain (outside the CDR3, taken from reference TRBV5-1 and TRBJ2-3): KAGVTQTPRYLIKTRGQQVTLSCSPISGHRSVSWYQQTPGQGLQFLFEYFSETQRNKGNFPGRFSGRQFSNSRSEMNVSTLELGDSALYLCASSWEIGGTDTQYFGPGTRLTVL.

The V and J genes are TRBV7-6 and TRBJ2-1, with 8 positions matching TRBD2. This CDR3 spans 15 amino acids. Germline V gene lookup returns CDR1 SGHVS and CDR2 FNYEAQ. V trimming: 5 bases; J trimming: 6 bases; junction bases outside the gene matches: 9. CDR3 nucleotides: TGTGCCAGCAGCCCGGGGACTAGATTGAGCAATGAGCAGTTCTTC. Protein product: CASSPGTRLSNEQFF. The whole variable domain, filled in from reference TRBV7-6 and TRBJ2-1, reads GAGVSQSPRYKVTKRGQDVALRCDPISGHVSLYWYRQALGQGPEFLTYFNYEAQQDKSGLPNDRFSAERPEGSISTLTIQRTEQRDSAMYRCASSPGTRLSNEQFFGPGTRLTVL.

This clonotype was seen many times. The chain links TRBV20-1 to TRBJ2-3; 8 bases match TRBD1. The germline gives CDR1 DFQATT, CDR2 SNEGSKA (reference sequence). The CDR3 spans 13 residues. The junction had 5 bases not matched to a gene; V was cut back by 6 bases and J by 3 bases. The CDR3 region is CSARRQGTDTQYF. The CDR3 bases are TGCAGTGCCAGGAGACAGGGGACAGATACGCAGTATTTT.

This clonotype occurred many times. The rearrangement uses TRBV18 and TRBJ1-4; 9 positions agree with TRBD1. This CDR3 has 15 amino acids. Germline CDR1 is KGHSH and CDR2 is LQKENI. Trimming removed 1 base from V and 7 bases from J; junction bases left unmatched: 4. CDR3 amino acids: CASSPLNRGLEKLFF. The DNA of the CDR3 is TGTGCCAGCTCACCACTCAACAGGGGGCTTGAAAAACTGTTTTTT.

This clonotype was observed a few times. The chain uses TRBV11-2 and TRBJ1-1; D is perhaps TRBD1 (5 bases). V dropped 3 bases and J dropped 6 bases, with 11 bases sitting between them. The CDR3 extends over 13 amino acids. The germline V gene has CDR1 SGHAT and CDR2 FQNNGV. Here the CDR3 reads CASSLGLISEAFF. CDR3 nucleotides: TGTGCCAGCAGCTTGGGACTGATCTCTGAAGCTTTCTTT.

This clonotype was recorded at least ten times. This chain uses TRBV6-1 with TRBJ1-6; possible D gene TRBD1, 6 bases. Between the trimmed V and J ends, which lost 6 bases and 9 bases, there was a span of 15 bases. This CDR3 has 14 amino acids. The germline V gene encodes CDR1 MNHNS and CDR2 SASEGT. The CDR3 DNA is TGTGCCAGCAGCGCGGTTAGGGGGAGTTCACCCCTCCACTTT. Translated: CASSAVRGSSPLHF.